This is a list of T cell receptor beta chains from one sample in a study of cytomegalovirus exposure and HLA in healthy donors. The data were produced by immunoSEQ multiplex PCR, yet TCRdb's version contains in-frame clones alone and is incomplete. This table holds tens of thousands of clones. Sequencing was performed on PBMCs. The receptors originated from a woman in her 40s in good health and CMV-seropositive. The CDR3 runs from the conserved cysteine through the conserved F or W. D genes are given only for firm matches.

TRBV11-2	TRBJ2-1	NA	TGTGCCAGCAGCAAAAACGACGGAGAAAGCTCCTACAATGAGCAGTTCTTC	CASSKNDGESSYNEQFF
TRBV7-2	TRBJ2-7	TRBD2	TGTGCCAGCAGCCTTGGGACCGCCGGGGGTAGCGGGGCCGAGCAGTACTTC	CASSLGTAGGSGAEQYF
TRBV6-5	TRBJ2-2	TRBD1	TGTGCCAGCGGAAAAGACAGGGCGAACACCGGGGAGCTGTTTTTT	CASGKDRANTGELFF
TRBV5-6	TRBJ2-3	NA	TGTGCCAGCAGTTCTCCGCGAGAGTTCACAGATACGCAGTATTTT	CASSSPREFTDTQYF
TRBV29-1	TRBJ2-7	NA	TGCGGCTCCGGGACGGGAGAAGGGTCCGAGCAGTACTTC	CGSGTGEGSEQYF
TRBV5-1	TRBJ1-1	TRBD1	TGCGCCAGCAGCTCGTCCCGGGACAGAAAAAACACTGAAGCTTTCTTT	CASSSSRDRKNTEAFF
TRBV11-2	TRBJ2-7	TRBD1	TGTGCCAGCAGCTTAGTTCGGCCCGGGACAGGGTACGAGCAGTACTTC	CASSLVRPGTGYEQYF
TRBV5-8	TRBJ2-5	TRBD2	TGTGCCAGCAGCCCCGGACTAGCGGGACAAGAGACCCAGTACTTC	CASSPGLAGQETQYF
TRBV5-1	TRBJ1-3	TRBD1	TGCGCCAGCAGCCTACCGGGACAGGATCCTGGAAACACCATATATTTT	CASSLPGQDPGNTIYF
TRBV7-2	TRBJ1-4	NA	TGTGCCAGCAGCTCCCCGTTGGAGGGAAATGAAAAACTGTTTTTT	CASSSPLEGNEKLFF
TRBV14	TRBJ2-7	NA	TGTGCCAGCAGCCACCCCGGGGGAGGTTCCTACGAGCAGTACTTC	CASSHPGGGSYEQYF
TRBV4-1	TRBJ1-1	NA	TGCGCCAGCAGCTCCAGTGGCATGAACACTGAAGCTTTCTTT	CASSSSGMNTEAFF
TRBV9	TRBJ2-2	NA	TGTGCCAGCAGCGTATCGTCTACCGGGGAGCTGTTTTTT	CASSVSSTGELFF
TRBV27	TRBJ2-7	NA	TGTGCTAGCAGCTCAGACTACGAGCAGTACTTC	CASSSDYEQYF
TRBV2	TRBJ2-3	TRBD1	TGTGCCAGCAGTGAGGACAGGGGGGCTACAGATACGCAGTATTTT	CASSEDRGATDTQYF
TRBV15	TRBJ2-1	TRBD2	TGTGCCACCAGCCGAGGAGAGGTGAGACTAGCTCAGAATGAGCAGTTCTTC	CATSRGEVRLAQNEQFF
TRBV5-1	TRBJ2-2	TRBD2	TGCGCCAGCGATGCGGGGGGGACCGGGGAGCTGTTTTTT	CASDAGGTGELFF
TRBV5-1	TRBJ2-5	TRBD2	TGCGCCAGCAGCTTGGCCGGGAGGGAGACCCAGTACTTC	CASSLAGRETQYF
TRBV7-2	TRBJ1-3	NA	TGTGCCAGCAGCTTATCGCTCTCTCGGGACTCTGGAAACACCATATATTTT	CASSLSLSRDSGNTIYF
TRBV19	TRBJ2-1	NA	TGTGCCAGTAGGCCGGGTCTAGCGTATTACAATGAGCAGTTCTTC	CASRPGLAYYNEQFF
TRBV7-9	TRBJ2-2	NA	TGTGCCAGCAGCTTAGACGGCACCGGGGAGCTGTTTTTT	CASSLDGTGELFF
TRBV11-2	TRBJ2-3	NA	TGTGCCAGCGGTATCTCTGGGGGGACGCAGTATTTT	CASGISGGTQYF
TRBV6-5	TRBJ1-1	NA	TGTGCCAGCAGTTACTCAGCGGGCACTGAAGCTTTCTTT	CASSYSAGTEAFF
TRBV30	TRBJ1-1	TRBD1	TGTGCCTGGATGAGGGGGCTCAACACTGAAGCTTTCTTT	CAWMRGLNTEAFF
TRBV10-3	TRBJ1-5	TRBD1	TGTGCCATCAGTGGCGGACAGGGGTCAGGCCAGCCCCAGCATTTT	CAISGGQGSGQPQHF
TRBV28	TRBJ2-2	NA	TGTGCCAGCAGGCGAGGGAGTGAAGTTGGGGAGCTGTTTTTT	CASRRGSEVGELFF
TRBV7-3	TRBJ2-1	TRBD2	TGTGCCAGCAGCTTAAAGGATGGGTTAGCGGGAGGGCGTAGTGAGCAGTTCTTC	CASSLKDGLAGGRSEQFF
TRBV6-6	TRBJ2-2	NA	TGTGCCAGCAGTTCCCCGGGCGGGGAGCTGTTTTTT	CASSSPGGELFF
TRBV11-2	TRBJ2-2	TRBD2	TGTGCCAGCAGCTTGGCTGTATTAGCGGGAGGGCCGGACGGGGAGCTGTTTTTT	CASSLAVLAGGPDGELFF
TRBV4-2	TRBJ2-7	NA	TGTGCCAGCAGCCAAATAGCAGAGGCGGGCTACGAGCAGTACTTC	CASSQIAEAGYEQYF
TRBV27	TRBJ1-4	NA	TGTGCCAGCAGTTTGTCCCCCGGGAATGAAAAACTGTTTTTT	CASSLSPGNEKLFF
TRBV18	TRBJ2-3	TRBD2	TGTGCCAGCTCACCATCAGGCCGCGAGCGGGGGGTGCCAGATACGCAGTATTTT	CASSPSGRERGVPDTQYF
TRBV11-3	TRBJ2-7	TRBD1	TGTGCCAGCAGCTTAAACAGGGGACCCTACGAGCAGTACTTC	CASSLNRGPYEQYF
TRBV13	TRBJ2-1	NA	TGTGCCAGCAGCTTAATCGGGGGATCGAATGAGCAGTTCTTC	CASSLIGGSNEQFF
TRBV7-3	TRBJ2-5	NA	TGTGCCAGCAGCCAACAGGGAGGGGGCCAAGAGACCCAGTACTTC	CASSQQGGGQETQYF